This T cell receptor beta chain was recovered during a study of shared clonotypes between healthy human individuals. Profiling relied on immunoSEQ multiplex PCR, and the TCRdb table lists in-frame clones only, not all of them. This table holds under 850,000 clones, over 55% found once. Study outcomes and limitations: The study found about 5% of naive CD4 clonotypes shared across a handful of donors.

Trimming removed 4 bases at V and 1 base at J, with 8 bases between. This CDR3 comprises 14 residues. The germline CDR1 and CDR2 sequences are MNHEY and SMNVEV (reference sequence). This clone was recorded only once. The antigen remains unidentified. The TCR originated in a woman in her 30s in good health. The sequenced sample consisted of memory CD4+ T cells sorted from blood. The subset was: CD45RA-negative fraction. The rearrangement joins TRBV27 to TRBJ2-1, with D unclear. CDR3 DNA sequence: TGTGCCAGCAGTTGGGGTCAGTCCTACAATGAGCAGTTCTTC. Protein sequence: CASSWGQSYNEQFF.